This T cell receptor (beta chain) was recorded in a study of blood T cells in healthy people across ages. Study findings and constraints: The CMV status of each donor remained undetermined, and this could have confounded shifts in expanded clonotypes. Correlation between TCR beta diversity and naive T cell percentage was strong. Comparison with aged donors showed that long-lived donors had more naive CD4+ cells and higher diversity.

Every donor gave approximately 10 milliliters of peripheral blood. The V and J ends lost 0 bases and 7 bases respectively, with 10 bases between them. This CDR3 is 14 amino acids long. Germline CDR1 reads LGHNA; CDR2 reads YNFKEQ. As to this clonotype: What it recognizes is unknown.

A J-beta primer mix and a sample-barcoded 5' primer were used in a second PCR of roughly 6 to 11 cycles. TCRdb called the 5' RACE reads again in MiXCR, with one record for every CDR3 protein. The sample holds about 810,000 distinct CDR3 sequences; roughly 34% are singletons and the top ten take over 10%. This sequence joins TRBV4-2 and TRBJ2-4, with D perhaps TRBD1 or TRBD2 (5 bases each). This clonotype was sampled from a man younger than 35 in good health. Specimen: blood. The CDR3 loop is CASSQEKGENIQYF. DNA of the CDR3: TGTGCCAGCAGCCAAGAGAAAGGGGAGAACATTCAGTACTTC.